This T cell receptor beta chain originates from a study of T and B cells in COVID-19 patients. Study-wide background: Recovered patients mostly had mild to moderate COVID-19 managed as outpatients.

This CDR3 has 13 residues. Trimming left V 1 base short and J 5 bases short, with 5 bases between. Blood genomic DNA input for TRB amplification was about 240-550 ng. Only a few counts were recorded for this clonotype. BIOMED2 TRB-A/B primer pools were used in multiplex TRB PCR. A single record per CDR3 protein comes from TCRdb applying MiXCR to the multiplex PCR reads. The sample lists 9,500 to 13,000 distinct CDR3 sequences; 30% to 35% were seen once. Sample: blood. The sequence was collected from a human donor with active COVID-19. This rearrangement joins TRBV12-3 or TRBV12-4 to TRBJ1-4; D is unclear. CDR3 amino acids: CASSLDGNEKLFF. The CDR3 DNA reads as TGTGCCAGCAGTTTAGATGGGAATGAAAAACTGTTTTTT.